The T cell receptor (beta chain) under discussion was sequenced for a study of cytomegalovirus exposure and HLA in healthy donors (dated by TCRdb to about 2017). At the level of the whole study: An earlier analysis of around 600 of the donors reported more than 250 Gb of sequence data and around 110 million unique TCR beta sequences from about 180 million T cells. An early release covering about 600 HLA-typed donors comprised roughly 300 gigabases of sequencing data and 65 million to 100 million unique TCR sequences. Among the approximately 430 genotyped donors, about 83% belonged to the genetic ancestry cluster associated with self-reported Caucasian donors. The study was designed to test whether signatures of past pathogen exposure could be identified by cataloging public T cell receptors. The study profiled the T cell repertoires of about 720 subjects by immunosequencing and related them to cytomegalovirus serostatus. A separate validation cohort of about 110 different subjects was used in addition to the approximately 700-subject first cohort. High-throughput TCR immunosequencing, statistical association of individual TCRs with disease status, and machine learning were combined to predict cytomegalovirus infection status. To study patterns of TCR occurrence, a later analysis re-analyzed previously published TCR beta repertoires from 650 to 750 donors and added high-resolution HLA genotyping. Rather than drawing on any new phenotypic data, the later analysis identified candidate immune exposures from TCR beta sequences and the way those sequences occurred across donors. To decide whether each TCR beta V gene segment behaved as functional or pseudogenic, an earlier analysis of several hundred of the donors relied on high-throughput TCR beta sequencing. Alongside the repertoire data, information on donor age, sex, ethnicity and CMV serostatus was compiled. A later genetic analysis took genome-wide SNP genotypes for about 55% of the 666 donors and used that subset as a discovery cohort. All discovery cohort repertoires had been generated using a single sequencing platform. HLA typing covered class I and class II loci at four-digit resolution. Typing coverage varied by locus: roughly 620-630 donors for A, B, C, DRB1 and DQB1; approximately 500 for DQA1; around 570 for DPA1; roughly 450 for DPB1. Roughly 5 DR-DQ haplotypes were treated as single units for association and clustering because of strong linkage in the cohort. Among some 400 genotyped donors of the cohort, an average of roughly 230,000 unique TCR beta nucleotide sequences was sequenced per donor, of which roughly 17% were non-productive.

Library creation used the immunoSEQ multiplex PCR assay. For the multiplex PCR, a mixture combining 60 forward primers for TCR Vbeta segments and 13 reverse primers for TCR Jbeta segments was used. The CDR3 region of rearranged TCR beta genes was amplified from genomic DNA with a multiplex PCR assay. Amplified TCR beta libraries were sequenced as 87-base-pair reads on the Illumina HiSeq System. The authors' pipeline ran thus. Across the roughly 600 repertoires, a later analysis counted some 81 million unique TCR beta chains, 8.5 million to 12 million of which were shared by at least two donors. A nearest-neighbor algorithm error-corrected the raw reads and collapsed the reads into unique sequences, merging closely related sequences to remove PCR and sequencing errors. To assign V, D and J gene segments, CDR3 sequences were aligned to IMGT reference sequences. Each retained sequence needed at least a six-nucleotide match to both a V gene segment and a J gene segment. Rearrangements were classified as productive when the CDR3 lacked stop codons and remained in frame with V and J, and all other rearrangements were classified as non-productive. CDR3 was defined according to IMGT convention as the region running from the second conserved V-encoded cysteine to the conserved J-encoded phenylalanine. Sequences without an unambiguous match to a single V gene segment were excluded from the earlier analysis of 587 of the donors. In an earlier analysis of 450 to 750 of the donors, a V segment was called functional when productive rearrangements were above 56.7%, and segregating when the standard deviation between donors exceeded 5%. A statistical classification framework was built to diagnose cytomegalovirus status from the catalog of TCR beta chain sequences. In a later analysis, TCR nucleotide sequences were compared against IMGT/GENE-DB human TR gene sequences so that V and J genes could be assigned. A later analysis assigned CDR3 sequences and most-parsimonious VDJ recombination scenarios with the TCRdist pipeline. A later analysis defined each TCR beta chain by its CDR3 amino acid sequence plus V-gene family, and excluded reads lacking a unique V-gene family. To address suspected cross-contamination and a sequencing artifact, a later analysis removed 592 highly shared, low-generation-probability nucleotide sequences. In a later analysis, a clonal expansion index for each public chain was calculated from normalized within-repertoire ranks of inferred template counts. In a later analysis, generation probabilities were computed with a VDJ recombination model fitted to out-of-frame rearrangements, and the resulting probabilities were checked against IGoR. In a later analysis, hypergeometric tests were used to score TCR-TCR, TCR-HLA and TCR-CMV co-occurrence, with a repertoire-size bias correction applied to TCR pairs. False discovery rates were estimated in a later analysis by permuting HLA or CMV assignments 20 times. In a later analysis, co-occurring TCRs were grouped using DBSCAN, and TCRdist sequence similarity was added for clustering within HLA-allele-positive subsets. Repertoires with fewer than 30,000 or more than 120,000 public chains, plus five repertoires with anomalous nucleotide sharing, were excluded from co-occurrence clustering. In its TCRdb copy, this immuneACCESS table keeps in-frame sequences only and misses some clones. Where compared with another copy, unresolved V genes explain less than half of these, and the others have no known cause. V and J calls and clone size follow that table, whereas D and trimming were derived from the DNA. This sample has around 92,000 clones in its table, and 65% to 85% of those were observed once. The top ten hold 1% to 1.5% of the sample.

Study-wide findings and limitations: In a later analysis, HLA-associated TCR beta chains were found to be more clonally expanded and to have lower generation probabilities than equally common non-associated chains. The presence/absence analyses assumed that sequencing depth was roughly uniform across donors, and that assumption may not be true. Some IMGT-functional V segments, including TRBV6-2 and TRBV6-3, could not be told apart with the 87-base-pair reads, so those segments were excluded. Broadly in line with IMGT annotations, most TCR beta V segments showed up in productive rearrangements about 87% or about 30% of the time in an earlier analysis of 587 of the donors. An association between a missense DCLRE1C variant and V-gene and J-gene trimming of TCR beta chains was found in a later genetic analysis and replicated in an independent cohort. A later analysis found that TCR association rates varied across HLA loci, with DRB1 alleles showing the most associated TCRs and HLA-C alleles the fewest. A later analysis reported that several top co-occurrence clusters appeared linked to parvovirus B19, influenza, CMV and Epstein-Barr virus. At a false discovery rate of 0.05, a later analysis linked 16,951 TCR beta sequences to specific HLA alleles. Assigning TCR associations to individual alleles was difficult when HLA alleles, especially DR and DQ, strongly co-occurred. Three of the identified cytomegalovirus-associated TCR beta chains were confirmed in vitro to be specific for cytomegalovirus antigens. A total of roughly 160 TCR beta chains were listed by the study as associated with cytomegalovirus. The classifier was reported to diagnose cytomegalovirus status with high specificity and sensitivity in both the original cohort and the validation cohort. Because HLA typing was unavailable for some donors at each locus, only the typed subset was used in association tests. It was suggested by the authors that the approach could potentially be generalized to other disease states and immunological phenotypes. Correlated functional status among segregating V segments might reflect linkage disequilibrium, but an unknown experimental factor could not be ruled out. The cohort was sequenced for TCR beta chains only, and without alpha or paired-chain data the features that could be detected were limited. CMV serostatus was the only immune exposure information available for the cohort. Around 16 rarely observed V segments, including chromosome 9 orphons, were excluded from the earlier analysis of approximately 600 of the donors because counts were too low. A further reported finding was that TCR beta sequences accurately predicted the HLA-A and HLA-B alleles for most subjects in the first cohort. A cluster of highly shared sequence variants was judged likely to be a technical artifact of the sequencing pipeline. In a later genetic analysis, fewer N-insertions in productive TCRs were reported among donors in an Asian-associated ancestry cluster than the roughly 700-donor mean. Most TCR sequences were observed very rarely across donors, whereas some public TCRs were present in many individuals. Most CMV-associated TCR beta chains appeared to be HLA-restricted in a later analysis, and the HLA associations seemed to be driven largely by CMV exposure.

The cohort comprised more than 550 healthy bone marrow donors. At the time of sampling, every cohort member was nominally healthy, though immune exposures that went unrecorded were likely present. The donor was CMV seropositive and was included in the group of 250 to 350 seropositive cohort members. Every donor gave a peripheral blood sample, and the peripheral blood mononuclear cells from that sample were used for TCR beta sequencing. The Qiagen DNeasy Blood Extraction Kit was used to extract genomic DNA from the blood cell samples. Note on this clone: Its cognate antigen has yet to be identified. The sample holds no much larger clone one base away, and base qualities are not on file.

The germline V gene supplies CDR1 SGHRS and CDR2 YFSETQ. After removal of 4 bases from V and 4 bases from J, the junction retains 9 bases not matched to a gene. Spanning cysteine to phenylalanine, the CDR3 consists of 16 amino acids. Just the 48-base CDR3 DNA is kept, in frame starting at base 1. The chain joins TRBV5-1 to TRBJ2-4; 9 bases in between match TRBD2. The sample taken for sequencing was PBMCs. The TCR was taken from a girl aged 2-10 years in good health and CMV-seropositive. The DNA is TGCGCCAGCAGCCTACCCCGACTAGCGGAGAAAAACATTCAGTACTTC. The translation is CASSLPRLAEKNIQYF.